This is a list of T cell receptor beta chains from one sample in a study of CD8 T cells in Susac syndrome. TCRdb used MiXCR to reprocess the immunoSEQ multiplex PCR reads, holding one entry per CDR3 protein. The table has approximately 110,000 distinct CDR3 sequences, 90% to 96% seen once. The sample taken for sequencing was CD4+ T cells from PBMCs. The receptors shown here come from a human donor in good health. Each CDR3 is given without its conserved first and last residue.

length: 13
J: TRBJ1-2
V: TRBV5-1
CDR3: ASSPWTGSNYGYT

length: 11
J: TRBJ2-4
V: TRBV20-1
CDR3: SAWYLAKNIQY

length: 12
J: TRBJ1-5
V: TRBV10-3
CDR3: AISEEGGNQPQH

length: 13
J: TRBJ1-5
V: TRBV2
CDR3: ASRRTGESNQPQH

length: 11
J: TRBJ1-5
V: TRBV29-1
CDR3: SVEGGAGQPQH

length: 12
J: TRBJ2-1
V: TRBV6-2/TRBV6-3
CDR3: ASSYSENYNEQF

length: 10
J: TRBJ2-7
V: TRBV20-1
CDR3: SARTVNYEQY

length: 10
J: TRBJ1-2
V: TRBV2
CDR3: ASRTLSHGYT

length: 12
J: TRBJ2-2
V: TRBV9
CDR3: ASSLGLDTGELF

length: 9
J: TRBJ2-5
V: TRBV3-1
CDR3: ASSQLTPQY

length: 11
J: TRBJ2-5
V: TRBV12-3/TRBV12-4
CDR3: ASSLLVVETQY

length: 10
J: TRBJ1-1
V: TRBV2
CDR3: ASGGGSTEAF

length: 13
J: TRBJ2-6
V: TRBV7-9
CDR3: ASSFDSAGANVLT

length: 12
J: TRBJ1-5
V: TRBV20-1
CDR3: SARDPGVGQPQH

length: 11
J: TRBJ1-1
V: TRBV20-1
CDR3: SARVGPNTEAF

length: 14
J: TRBJ2-1
V: TRBV5-1
CDR3: ASSLVQGSSYNEQF

length: 15
J: TRBJ2-2
V: TRBV7-2
CDR3: ASSSGLAGLNTGELF

length: 11
J: TRBJ2-1
V: TRBV5-1
CDR3: ASSVGSAGEQF

length: 12
J: TRBJ2-5
V: TRBV11-3
CDR3: ASSLEGGVETQY

length: 11
J: TRBJ2-2
V: TRBV29-1
CDR3: SVTTVNTGELF

length: 13
J: TRBJ2-3
V: TRBV18
CDR3: ASSPQGYSTDTQY

length: 13
J: TRBJ1-5
V: TRBV20-1
CDR3: SASEGTLGDQPQH

length: 11
J: TRBJ2-3
V: TRBV18
CDR3: ASSRTSTDTQY

length: 10
J: TRBJ2-4
V: TRBV28
CDR3: ASSLSKNIQY

length: 13
J: TRBJ2-6
V: TRBV6-6
CDR3: ASSERSSGANVLT

length: 13
J: TRBJ2-2
V: TRBV28
CDR3: ASSSPRANTGELF

length: 13
J: TRBJ1-2
V: TRBV4-2
CDR3: ASSQEPGTGYGYT

length: 15
J: TRBJ2-1
V: TRBV4-1
CDR3: ASSQDFGTGGFNEQF

length: 12
J: TRBJ1-6
V: TRBV2
CDR3: ASRGTILNSPLH

length: 10
J: TRBJ2-5
V: TRBV20-1
CDR3: SATGARETQY

length: 9
J: TRBJ2-3
V: TRBV4-1
CDR3: ASSQGSTTN

length: 10
J: TRBJ2-7
V: TRBV2
CDR3: ASRGDFYEQY

length: 13
J: TRBJ2-5
V: TRBV4-1
CDR3: ASSQPTSGTETQY

length: 12
J: TRBJ2-2
V: TRBV18
CDR3: ASSPPEKPGELF

length: 12
J: TRBJ1-6
V: TRBV12-3/TRBV12-4
CDR3: ASSLGQDGSPLH

length: 11
J: TRBJ1-1
V: TRBV18
CDR3: ASSPQENTEAF

length: 11
J: TRBJ2-7
V: TRBV7-9
CDR3: ASSPLLQRQQY

length: 9
J: TRBJ2-7
V: TRBV19
CDR3: ASINREEQY

length: 11
J: TRBJ2-5
V: TRBV9
CDR3: ASSARGLETQY

length: 14
J: TRBJ2-4
V: TRBV4-3
CDR3: ASSLEAGGIKNIQY

length: 12
J: TRBJ1-2
V: TRBV29-1
CDR3: SAWDSSSNYGYT

length: 9
J: TRBJ1-1
V: TRBV3-1
CDR3: ASSQDRLAF

length: 9
J: TRBJ2-7
V: TRBV29-1
CDR3: SVYRPYEQY

length: 11
J: TRBJ1-2
V: TRBV20-1
CDR3: SASDLTNYGYT

length: 14
J: TRBJ2-3
V: TRBV11-2
CDR3: ASSPHGTGGAYTQY

length: 14
J: TRBJ2-7
V: TRBV24-1
CDR3: ATIPSSGIHPYEQY

length: 12
J: TRBJ2-5
V: TRBV6-5
CDR3: ASSYSDFSETQY

length: 11
J: TRBJ1-1
V: TRBV29-1
CDR3: SVRGRTNTEAF

length: 13
J: TRBJ2-2
V: TRBV29-1
CDR3: SAVGASGVTGELF

length: 11
J: TRBJ2-7
V: TRBV3-1
CDR3: ASSHMASYEQY

length: 13
J: TRBJ2-7
V: TRBV19
CDR3: ASSIGAGLSYEQY

length: 11
J: TRBJ2-7
V: TRBV18
CDR3: ASSAGTLSEQY

length: 10
J: TRBJ2-7
V: TRBV10-3
CDR3: ASGAAAYEQY

length: 13
J: TRBJ1-5
V: TRBV27
CDR3: ASSDTGLGNQPQH

length: 17
J: TRBJ2-7
V: TRBV11-1
CDR3: ASSFLTSGGNPNTYEQY